The 27 T cell receptor beta chains below all came from one sample that was sequenced in a study of blood T cell repertoires in COVID-19. Method: immunoSEQ multiplex PCR; TCRdb's copy keeps in-frame clones and lacks some. The sample records some 210,000 clones, just under 85% being singletons. The specimen sequenced was peripheral blood. The receptor source for this set is a woman in her 70s with active or convalescent COVID-19.

The rearrangement links TRBV18 to TRBJ1-6; tentative D call: TRBD1 (5 bases). This CDR3 spans 16 amino acids. Germline CDR1 reads KGHSH; CDR2 reads LQKENI. The V end lost 2 bases, the J end lost 9 bases, and 17 bases lay between the germline ends. In DNA form, the CDR3 reads TGTGCCAGCTCACCATCCGGAGGGGCATTGGGTTCACCCCTCCACTTT. Encoded protein: CASSPSGGALGSPLHF. Complete variable domain (other parts from reference TRBV18 and TRBJ1-6): NAGVMQNPRHLVRRRGQEARLRCSPMKGHSHVYWYRQLPEEGLKFMVYLQKENIIDESGMPKERFSAEFPKEGPSILRIQQVVRGDSAAYFCASSPSGGALGSPLHFGNGTRLTVT.

This sequence joins TRBV19 and TRBJ2-7; 11 nucleotides agree with TRBD2. The germline gives CDR1 LNHDA, CDR2 SQIVND (reference sequence). Trimming at V came to 5 bases and at J to 2 bases, leaving 8 bases not matched to a gene. This CDR3 region has 16 residues. The CDR3 nucleotides read TGTGCCAGTAGTGTGGGGACTAGCGGATATCCCTACGAGCAGTACTTC. Translation gives CASSVGTSGYPYEQYF.

The chain employs TRBV6-5 and TRBJ2-1, with TRBD2 matching 11 bases. The CDR3 totals 15 residues. Germline values: CDR1 MNHEY, CDR2 SVGAGI. The J segment lost 6 bases and the V segment lost 5 bases, leaving 6 bases of the junction unmatched. The CDR3 loop reads CASSRSGRAPNEQFF. For the CDR3, the DNA is TGTGCCAGCAGTCGTAGCGGGAGGGCCCCCAATGAGCAGTTCTTC.

The V and J genes are TRBV5-5 and TRBJ2-1; 11 bases align to TRBD2. Germline CDR1 is SGHKS and CDR2 is YYEKEE (reference sequence). The trim removed 4 bases at V and 2 bases at J, leaving 2 bases unmatched. The CDR3 has 15 residues. DNA of the CDR3: TGTGCCAGCAGCCGGGGACTAGCGGCCTACAATGAGCAGTTCTTC. Its protein is CASSRGLAAYNEQFF.

About this clone itself: An end of the junction does not agree with germline; a read error may underlie this. The chain recombines TRBV24-1 with TRBJ2-3; 9 bases align to TRBD1. The CDR3 extends over 17 amino acids. In germline, CDR1 is KGHDR, CDR2 SFDVKD. This CDR3 reads CATSDFQGQGSTYTQYF. CDR3 bases: TGTGCCACCAGTGACTTCCAGGGACAGGGTAGCACATATACGCAGTATTTT.

This chain connects TRBV24-1 to TRBJ2-3; 8 bases align to TRBD2. The CDR3 runs 17 residues. J was trimmed by 4 bases and V by 0 bases; bases with no gene match: 8. Germline loops: CDR1 KGHDR, CDR2 SFDVKD. CDR3 bases: TGTGCCACCAGTGATTTGGGGGGAGCGGGAGACTCAGATACGCAGTATTTT. Its translation: CATSDLGGAGDSDTQYF.

The rearrangement uses TRBV19 and TRBJ2-7; perhaps TRBD2 as D (5 bases). Trimming took 1 base from V and 4 from J, leaving 14 bases between them. CDR3 size: 15 residues. The germline CDR1 and CDR2 sequences are LNHDA and SQIVND (reference sequence). CDR3 coding DNA: TGTGCCAGTAGTATAGCGGCAGCGGTCACTTACGAGCAGTACTTC. Encoded protein: CASSIAAAVTYEQYF.

The chain is built from TRBV19 and TRBJ2-7; D unresolved. Germline V gene sequence: CDR1 LNHDA, CDR2 SQIVND (reference sequence). CDR3 length: 16 amino acids. V was shortened by 3 bases and J by 2 bases, with 17 bases between the two germline ends. The CDR3 sequence: CASSIKARLTPYEQYF. In nucleotides, the CDR3 is TGTGCCAGTAGTATCAAGGCCAGGTTAACCCCCTACGAGCAGTACTTC.

This chain joins TRBV30 and TRBJ1-1; D not certain. The CDR3 length is 14 residues. Trimming removed 4 bases at V and 2 bases at J, with 14 bases between. Germline values: CDR1 GTSNPN, CDR2 SVGIG (reference sequence). The CDR3 protein is CAWTRPEGNTEAFF. For the CDR3, the DNA is TGTGCCTGGACACGACCCGAGGGAAACACTGAAGCTTTCTTT.

The CDR3: CASSYIRGADEQYF. The CDR3 bases are TGTGCCAGCAGTTATATCAGGGGGGCGGACGAGCAGTACTTC. This chain links TRBV6-5 with TRBJ2-7; D possibly corresponds to TRBD1 (7 bases). CDR3 length: 14 amino acids. Germline V gene data show CDR1 as MNHEY and CDR2 as SVGAGI. V lost 3 bases and J lost 5, with 14 bases in between.

The chain combines TRBV2 with TRBJ2-7; D unclear. The germline CDR1 and CDR2 sequences are SNHLY and FYNNEI. This CDR3 region has 13 residues. V was cut by 10 bases and J by 2 bases, with 15 bases left in between. In DNA, the CDR3 is TGTGCCACCCGACCGACACCGACCTACGAGCAGTACTTC. It translates to CATRPTPTYEQYF.

The rearrangement uses TRBV30 and TRBJ1-5; perhaps TRBD1 as D (5 bases). Germline V gives CDR1 GTSNPN, CDR2 SVGIG (reference sequence). The length of the CDR3 is 13 residues. V was clipped by 1 base and J by 7 bases, with 11 bases between them. The DNA for the CDR3 is TGTGCCTGGAGTGAACAGGTGGGGCAGCCCCAGCATTTT. Translation gives CAWSEQVGQPQHF.

The chain combines TRBV5-1 with TRBJ2-2; 9 bases align to TRBD2. Germline V CDR1 and CDR2: SGHRS, YFSETQ. This CDR3 has 16 residues. V lost 4 bases and J lost 6; bases outside the gene matches: 10. The CDR3 DNA is TGCGCCAGCAGCCCAACGACTAGCGGAAGACCCGGGGAGCTGTTTTTT. Translating gives CASSPTTSGRPGELFF.

The chain couples TRBV4-1 to TRBJ2-3; 8 bases agree with TRBD2. The CDR3 totals 19 residues. With 4 bases clipped from V and 1 base from J, the junction kept 16 bases outside the gene matches. Per the germline V gene, CDR1 is MGHRA and CDR2 is YSYEKL. CDR3 sequence: CASSRPGSGRGLGTDTQYF. The CDR3 DNA sequence: TGCGCCAGCAGCCGTCCTGGCAGCGGGAGAGGTTTGGGCACAGATACGCAGTATTTT.

This clone appeared a few times. V gene TRBV5-1 combines with J gene TRBJ2-1; 7 nucleotides line up with TRBD2. The CDR3 runs to 14 residues. Looked up from germline, CDR1 is SGHRS and CDR2 is YFSETQ. Unmatched junction bases numbered 6, after V lost 0 bases and J lost 9 bases. The CDR3 bases are TGCGCCAGCAGCTTGGCCAGCGGGATCTTTGAGCAGTTCTTC. It encodes CASSLASGIFEQFF. Using reference TRBV5-1 and TRBJ2-1 for the parts outside the CDR3, the full variable domain is KAGVTQTPRYLIKTRGQQVTLSCSPISGHRSVSWYQQTPGQGLQFLFEYFSETQRNKGNFPGRFSGRQFSNSRSEMNVSTLELGDSALYLCASSLASGIFEQFFGPGTRLTVL.

The chain employs TRBV7-6 and TRBJ2-7; tentatively, D is TRBD2 (5 bases). V was pared by 5 bases and J by 10 bases, with 18 bases between. The germline CDR1 and CDR2 sequences are SGHVS and FNYEAQ. This CDR3 contains 13 residues. CDR3: CASSPAGSSPQYF. CDR3 in DNA: TGTGCCAGCAGCCCGGCGGGCAGCTCGCCCCAGTACTTC.

Of note for this clone: Its ends do not fully match the called genes, so a read error is possible. The CDR3 reads CASSLRGGATDTQYF. The CDR3 DNA sequence: TGTGCTAGCAGCTTACGAGGGGGGGCCACAGATACGCAGTATTTT. The rearrangement links TRBV7-7 to TRBJ2-3, with a weak D call TRBD2 (7 bases). CDR3 size: 15 residues. Germline V CDR1 and CDR2: SSHAT, FNYEAQ (reference sequence).

The V call is TRBV24-1, the J call TRBJ2-6, with 8 bases identical to TRBD2. Germline V lookup: CDR1 KGHDR, CDR2 SFDVKD. The CDR3 is made up of 16 amino acids. V lost 5 bases to trimming and J lost 2 bases; unmatched junction nucleotides: 4. The CDR3 DNA reads TGTGCCACCAGTGCTAGCGGGCTTACTGGGGCCAACGTCCTGACTTTC. Translation: CATSASGLTGANVLTF.

V and J are TRBV4-1 and TRBJ2-7; 10 bases are shared with TRBD1. Germline values: CDR1 MGHRA, CDR2 YSYEKL. Trimming took 3 bases from V and 6 from J; bases not matched to a gene: 8. The CDR3 is 15 residues long. As DNA, the CDR3 is TGCGCCAGCAGCCACCCGGACAGGGGGTTCAGCGAGCAGTACTTC. It codes for CASSHPDRGFSEQYF.

The gene calls are TRBV28 and TRBJ2-3, with TRBD1 matching 8 bases. The germline V gene has CDR1 MDHEN and CDR2 SYDVKM. Germline trimming cut 6 bases from V and 4 bases from J; bases unmatched to any gene: 6. This CDR3 is built from 14 residues. The CDR3 DNA reads as TGTGCCAGCAGGCCGGGACAGGTGCCAGATACGCAGTATTTT. Its translation is CASRPGQVPDTQYF.

The chain is built from TRBV6-1 and TRBJ2-2; D gene unclear. Per the germline V gene, CDR1 is MNHNS and CDR2 is SASEGT. The germline V and J ends were trimmed by 3 bases and 5 bases, with 4 bases remaining between them. There are 12 residues in the CDR3. CDR3 in DNA: TGTGCCAGCAGTGACAGGACCGGGGAGCTGTTTTTT. As protein: CASSDRTGELFF.

V gene TRBV10-3 combines with J gene TRBJ2-1; 8 positions agree with TRBD2. The junction had 5 bases not matched to a gene; V was cut back by 10 bases and J by 0 bases. Germline loops: CDR1 ENHRY, CDR2 SYGVKD. CDR3 length equals 14 residues. In DNA form, the CDR3 reads TGTGCCACCATGCGGGAGGCCTCCTACAATGAGCAGTTCTTC. It specifies CATMREASYNEQFF.

This clone was seen just once. The chain combines TRBV6-5 with TRBJ2-7; possibly TRBD1 for D (5 bases). With 6 bases removed from V and 3 bases from J, the gap between germline ends came to 9 bases. In germline, CDR1 is MNHEY, CDR2 SVGAGI. This CDR3 has 12 amino acids. The CDR3 protein is CASRRGSYEQYF. DNA of the CDR3: TGTGCCAGCAGAAGGGGCAGCTACGAGCAGTACTTC.

This clone appeared once. The chain links TRBV29-1 to TRBJ1-2; D perhaps matches TRBD1 (5 bases). V was clipped by 7 bases and J by 7 bases, with 19 bases between them. Germline V lookup: CDR1 SQVTM, CDR2 ANQGSEA. CDR3 length: 13 residues. CDR3 sequence reads: CSARGWGNGGYTF. The CDR3 region has the DNA TGCAGCGCCCGGGGGTGGGGGAATGGTGGCTACACCTTC. Complete variable domain (other parts from reference TRBV29-1 and TRBJ1-2): SAVISQKPSRDICQRGTSLTIQCQVDSQVTMMFWYRQQPGQSLTLIATANQGSEATYESGFVIDKFPISRPNLTFSTLTVSNMSPEDSSIYLCSARGWGNGGYTFGSGTRLTVV.

CDR3 residues: CASSRGLAGDFYSYNEQFF. The CDR3 nucleotides are TGTGCCAGCAGTCGTGGACTAGCGGGAGATTTTTACTCCTACAATGAGCAGTTCTTC. The rearrangement uses TRBV3-1 (or the pseudogene TRBV3-2) and TRBJ2-1, with TRBD2 identical over 13 bases. Trimming removed 6 bases from V and 0 bases from J; junction bases left unmatched: 11. The CDR3 consists of 19 residues. Germline loops: CDR1 LGHDT, CDR2 YNNKEL (reference sequence).

V and J are TRBV30 and TRBJ2-1, with a tentative D call TRBD2 (6 bases). Germline V gene data show CDR1 as GTSNPN and CDR2 as SVGIG (reference sequence). The CDR3 sequence is 16 residues long. The V end lost 4 bases, the J end lost 2 bases, and 18 bases lay between the germline ends. Here the CDR3 DNA reads TGTGCCTGGAAGACCCGGGAGCCAGAGACCTACAATGAGCAGTTCTTC. This sequence encodes CAWKTREPETYNEQFF.

V and J are TRBV24-1 and TRBJ2-1; 11 bases match TRBD1. Looked up from germline, CDR1 is KGHDR and CDR2 is SFDVKD. V gave up 6 bases and J gave up 5 bases; unmatched junction bases: 8. This CDR3 is built from 16 residues. DNA of the CDR3: TGTGCCACCAGTCCTGGGACAGGGGGATTGAACAATGAGCAGTTCTTC. This gives the protein CATSPGTGGLNNEQFF.